These T cell receptor beta chains were read from a single sample in a study of T cells in Graves' hyperthyroidism and ophthalmopathy. TCRdb itself ran the multiplex PCR reads through MiXCR, one entry per CDR3 protein. Among 500,000 to 550,000 distinct CDR3 sequences listed, just under 20% were seen once. The specimen was blood. Receptors were obtained from a middle-aged man with Graves' ophthalmopathy. The CDR3 runs from the conserved cysteine through the conserved F or W. The order of the fields is D gene, clone size, J gene, V gene, CDR3 protein, CDR3 DNA. The D gene is left open where the match is weak. Clone sizes are given selectively: once, few, many, or a class where the clone is expanded.

D: NA
size: many
J: TRBJ2-7
V: TRBV11-3
CDR3: CASSRSTGFEQYF
DNA: TGTGCCAGCAGCCGATCAACAGGGTTCGAGCAGTACTTC

D: NA
size: NA
J: TRBJ2-1
V: TRBV5-6
CDR3: CASSLRQNYNEQFF
DNA: TGTGCCAGCAGCTTGAGACAAAACTACAATGAGCAGTTCTTC

D: NA
size: few
J: TRBJ2-7
V: TRBV18
CDR3: CASSPVPGHRSYEQYF
DNA: TGTGCCAGCTCACCTGTCCCGGGACACCGCTCCTACGAGCAGTACTTC

D: TRBD2
size: NA
J: TRBJ2-1
V: TRBV11-2
CDR3: CASGYPPTGTSGRYSYNEQFF
DNA: TGTGCCAGCGGATACCCCCCTACCGGGACTAGCGGGAGGTACTCCTACAATGAGCAGTTCTTC

D: NA
size: NA
J: TRBJ2-3
V: TRBV7-2
CDR3: CASSLGPHTTDTQYF
DNA: TGTGCCAGCAGCTTAGGGCCCCATACCACAGATACGCAGTATTTT

D: NA
size: NA
J: TRBJ2-7
V: TRBV4-2
CDR3: CASSPHLGPYEQYF
DNA: TGTGCCAGCAGCCCCCACTTAGGACCTTACGAGCAGTACTTC

D: NA
size: NA
J: TRBJ1-3
V: TRBV12-3/TRBV12-4
CDR3: CASSKRRTAGNTIYF
DNA: TGTGCCAGCAGTAAAAGAAGGACGGCCGGAAACACCATATATTTT

D: TRBD2
size: many
J: TRBJ2-2
V: TRBV7-6
CDR3: CASSSLAGDTGELFF
DNA: TGTGCCAGCAGTTCCCTAGCGGGGGACACCGGGGAGCTGTTTTTT

D: TRBD1
size: many
J: TRBJ1-2
V: TRBV7-2
CDR3: CASSPTGGYGYTF
DNA: TGTGCCAGCAGCCCGACAGGGGGCTATGGCTACACCTTC

D: NA
size: NA
J: TRBJ1-3
V: TRBV10-2
CDR3: CATSSGNTIYF
DNA: TGCGCCACCTCCTCTGGAAACACCATATATTTT

D: TRBD1
size: many
J: TRBJ2-3
V: TRBV5-1
CDR3: CASSFRQGSTDTQYF
DNA: TGCGCCAGCAGCTTCCGACAGGGAAGCACAGATACGCAGTATTTT

D: TRBD1
size: few
J: TRBJ1-2
V: TRBV18
CDR3: CASSPRQGADYGYTF
DNA: TGTGCCAGCTCACCGCGACAGGGGGCAGACTATGGCTACACCTTC

D: TRBD2
size: few
J: TRBJ2-1
V: TRBV27
CDR3: CASSLTGGRAWYNEQFF
DNA: TGTGCCAGCAGTTTAACTGGTGGGAGGGCCTGGTACAATGAGCAGTTCTTC

D: TRBD1
size: NA
J: TRBJ1-6
V: TRBV4-1
CDR3: CASSQDPAAGQAHGSYNSPLHF
DNA: TGCGCCAGCAGCCAAGATCCTGCAGCCGGACAGGCGCATGGCTCCTATAATTCACCCCTCCACTTT

D: TRBD2
size: few
J: TRBJ2-5
V: TRBV6-2/TRBV6-3
CDR3: CASSYGLGFGEQETQYF
DNA: TGTGCCAGCAGTTACGGACTAGGGTTCGGGGAACAAGAGACCCAGTACTTC

D: TRBD1
size: NA
J: TRBJ1-6
V: TRBV7-2
CDR3: CASSSTGDRSPLHF
DNA: TGTGCCAGCAGCTCAACAGGGGATCGATCACCCCTCCACTTT

D: NA
size: many
J: TRBJ2-1
V: TRBV20-1
CDR3: CSARDLGSKIEYNEQFF
DNA: TGCAGTGCTAGAGATTTGGGCTCAAAGATAGAATACAATGAGCAGTTCTTC

D: TRBD1
size: NA
J: TRBJ1-2
V: TRBV2
CDR3: CASSIRDRPYGYTF
DNA: TGTGCCAGCAGTATCCGGGACAGGCCCTATGGCTACACCTTC

D: NA
size: NA
J: TRBJ1-1
V: TRBV27
CDR3: CASSFGQGSEAFF
DNA: TGTGCCAGCAGTTTTGGGCAGGGGTCGGAAGCTTTCTTT

D: TRBD1
size: NA
J: TRBJ2-1
V: TRBV5-1
CDR3: CASSSGQGDLSYNEQFF
DNA: TGCGCCAGCAGCTCAGGACAGGGGGACCTCTCCTACAATGAGCAGTTCTTC

D: NA
size: many
J: TRBJ2-3
V: TRBV7-9
CDR3: CASSFGPTDTQYF
DNA: TGTGCCAGCAGTTTTGGACCCACAGATACGCAGTATTTT

D: TRBD2
size: NA
J: TRBJ2-2
V: TRBV5-1
CDR3: CASSFTSGANTGELFF
DNA: TGCGCCAGCAGCTTCACTAGCGGGGCGAACACCGGGGAGCTGTTTTTT

D: NA
size: NA
J: TRBJ2-5
V: TRBV11-1
CDR3: CASSQVGLGETQYF
DNA: TGTGCCAGCAGCCAAGTTGGCCTGGGGGAGACCCAGTACTTC

D: NA
size: many
J: TRBJ1-1
V: TRBV2
CDR3: CASSVGQFMNTEAFF
DNA: TGTGCCAGCAGTGTCGGACAGTTCATGAACACTGAAGCTTTCTTT

D: NA
size: few
J: TRBJ2-2
V: TRBV20-1
CDR3: CSASGPYTGELFF
DNA: TGCAGTGCTTCGGGACCCTACACCGGGGAGCTGTTTTTT

D: TRBD2
size: many
J: TRBJ2-7
V: TRBV28
CDR3: CASSSVRLAGGGAYEQYF
DNA: TGTGCCAGCAGTTCAGTGAGACTAGCGGGAGGAGGGGCCTACGAGCAGTACTTC

D: TRBD1
size: NA
J: TRBJ1-2
V: TRBV30
CDR3: CAWSVTGGIYGYTF
DNA: TGTGCCTGGAGTGTAACAGGGGGTATCTATGGCTACACCTTC

D: TRBD1
size: many
J: TRBJ2-3
V: TRBV20-1
CDR3: CSASPGTGGVDTQYF
DNA: TGCAGTGCTTCCCCCGGGACAGGGGGCGTAGATACGCAGTATTTT

D: NA
size: few
J: TRBJ2-7
V: TRBV6-2/TRBV6-3
CDR3: CATATSIPPYEQYF
DNA: TGTGCCACCGCAACATCCATCCCGCCCTACGAGCAGTACTTC

D: NA
size: many
J: TRBJ1-1
V: TRBV3-1
CDR3: CASRQDTITEAFF
DNA: TGTGCCAGCAGACAGGACACCATCACTGAAGCTTTCTTT

D: NA
size: once
J: TRBJ1-3
V: TRBV9
CDR3: CASSGTSGNTIYF
DNA: TGTGCCAGCAGCGGTACCTCTGGAAACACCATATATTTT

D: NA
size: few
J: TRBJ1-5
V: TRBV6-2/TRBV6-3
CDR3: CASSYSRSSSNQPQHF
DNA: TGTGCCAGCAGTTACTCACGGAGTAGTAGCAATCAGCCCCAGCATTTT

D: TRBD2
size: many
J: TRBJ2-7
V: TRBV20-1
CDR3: CSARDRGRARNEQYF
DNA: TGCAGTGCTAGAGATCGCGGGAGGGCGAGGAACGAGCAGTACTTC

D: TRBD1
size: many
J: TRBJ2-3
V: TRBV3-1
CDR3: CASSRRGQGRTDTQYF
DNA: TGTGCCAGCAGCCGACGCGGACAGGGACGCACAGATACGCAGTATTTT

D: NA
size: NA
J: TRBJ2-7
V: TRBV9
CDR3: CASSVENRGDYNEQYF
DNA: TGTGCCAGCAGCGTTGAAAACAGGGGGGACTACAATGAGCAGTACTTC

D: NA
size: few
J: TRBJ2-5
V: TRBV5-7
CDR3: CASSSEGPQETQYF
DNA: TGTGCCAGCAGCTCCGAGGGGCCACAAGAGACCCAGTACTTC

D: NA
size: few
J: TRBJ2-7
V: TRBV29-1
CDR3: CSVEGGDGYEQYF
DNA: TGCAGCGTCGAAGGTGGGGACGGGTACGAGCAGTACTTC

D: TRBD2
size: NA
J: TRBJ2-1
V: TRBV3-1
CDR3: CASSLPSGSDEQFF
DNA: TGTGCCAGCAGCCTCCCGAGCGGGAGCGATGAGCAGTTCTTC

D: NA
size: NA
J: TRBJ1-6
V: TRBV28
CDR3: CASSLGRGPLHF
DNA: TGTGCCAGCAGTTTGGGCAGGGGACCCCTCCACTTT

D: TRBD2
size: NA
J: TRBJ2-1
V: TRBV29-1
CDR3: CSVERPSGRGHEQFF
DNA: TGCAGCGTTGAGCGGCCTAGCGGGAGAGGGCATGAGCAGTTCTTC

D: TRBD2
size: few
J: TRBJ2-1
V: TRBV9
CDR3: CASSTSLAGVDNEQFF
DNA: TGTGCCAGCAGCACCTCTCTAGCGGGAGTCGACAATGAGCAGTTCTTC

D: NA
size: NA
J: TRBJ1-2
V: TRBV12-5
CDR3: CASGPWAYGYTF
DNA: TGTGCTAGTGGTCCATGGGCCTATGGCTACACCTTC

D: NA
size: many
J: TRBJ1-1
V: TRBV7-2
CDR3: CASSSNTGGTEAFF
DNA: TGTGCCAGCAGCTCCAACACGGGGGGCACTGAAGCTTTCTTT

D: NA
size: NA
J: TRBJ2-5
V: TRBV19
CDR3: CASSIAYQETQYF
DNA: TGTGCCAGTAGTATAGCCTACCAAGAGACCCAGTACTTC

D: NA
size: NA
J: TRBJ1-3
V: TRBV5-1
CDR3: CASSLGGSGNTTYF
DNA: TGCGCCAGCAGCTTGGGGGGCTCTGGAAACACCACATATTTT

D: TRBD1
size: NA
J: TRBJ1-5
V: TRBV28
CDR3: CASSPPPQGGNQPQHF
DNA: TGTGCCAGCAGTCCCCCCCCCCAGGGGGGCAATCAGCCCCAGCATTTT

D: TRBD1
size: few
J: TRBJ1-2
V: TRBV28
CDR3: CASSVGQGARGYTF
DNA: TGTGCCAGTAGCGTGGGACAGGGGGCTAGGGGCTACACCTTC

D: NA
size: many
J: TRBJ1-2
V: TRBV12-3/TRBV12-4
CDR3: CASGPQWYGYTF
DNA: TGTGCCAGCGGACCTCAATGGTATGGCTACACCTTC

D: NA
size: many
J: TRBJ2-5
V: TRBV28
CDR3: CASIPTLPGPLTQETQYF
DNA: TGTGCCAGCATCCCGACCCTCCCGGGACCCCTAACCCAAGAGACCCAGTACTTC

D: NA
size: many
J: TRBJ2-1
V: TRBV11-3
CDR3: CASSLDGGNEQFF
DNA: TGTGCCAGCAGCTTAGATGGGGGGAATGAGCAGTTCTTC

D: NA
size: NA
J: TRBJ2-5
V: TRBV28
CDR3: CASSGGGLADRMAQYF
DNA: TGTGCCAGCAGTGGGGGCGGGCTAGCCGACCGGATGGCCCAGTACTTC

D: TRBD2
size: NA
J: TRBJ2-2
V: TRBV7-6
CDR3: CASSSPGTSGGLGTTGELFF
DNA: TGTGCCAGCAGCTCACCCGGGACTAGCGGGGGTCTGGGGACCACCGGGGAGCTGTTTTTT

D: TRBD2
size: NA
J: TRBJ2-5
V: TRBV6-5
CDR3: CASSYSGREGLGETQYF
DNA: TGTGCCAGCAGTTACAGTGGGAGGGAGGGACTTGGAGAGACCCAGTACTTC

D: TRBD1
size: NA
J: TRBJ2-7
V: TRBV5-8
CDR3: CASKLRQGPPGEQYF
DNA: TGTGCCAGCAAACTACGACAGGGCCCCCCAGGAGAGCAGTACTTC

D: TRBD2
size: many
J: TRBJ2-5
V: TRBV20-1
CDR3: CSAPLAGVGTQYF
DNA: TGCAGTGCCCCACTAGCGGGGGTAGGGACCCAGTACTTC

D: TRBD2
size: NA
J: TRBJ2-7
V: TRBV18
CDR3: CASSPPRGESYEQYF
DNA: TGTGCCAGCTCACCACCACGGGGGGAGTCCTACGAGCAGTACTTC

D: TRBD2
size: NA
J: TRBJ2-7
V: TRBV12-3/TRBV12-4
CDR3: CASSPRVLAGGNEQYF
DNA: TGTGCCAGCAGCCCGCGGGTACTAGCGGGAGGGAACGAGCAGTACTTC

D: NA
size: few
J: TRBJ2-3
V: TRBV10-3
CDR3: CAISEFGVGDTQYF
DNA: TGTGCCATCAGTGAGTTCGGTGTAGGTGATACGCAGTATTTT

D: NA
size: many
J: TRBJ2-3
V: TRBV18
CDR3: CASSPLGTTDTQYF
DNA: TGTGCCAGCTCACCTCTCGGGACAACCGATACGCAGTATTTT